Below are 15 T cell receptor beta chains sequenced from a single sample in a study of shared T cell receptors in the human thymus. TCRdb's copy holds only in-frame clones and misses some; the assay was immunoSEQ multiplex PCR. The profile shows roughly 560,000 clones, about 80% of them singletons. The sample also formed part of further work on human thymus T cells.

Sequencing was performed on thymocytes. The origin of the receptors is a boy under two years old with a congenital heart defect.

This chain uses TRBV5-1 with TRBJ2-2, with D possibly matching TRBD2 (5 bases). The germline V gene encodes CDR1 SGHRS and CDR2 YFSETQ. The CDR3 consists of 15 residues. Trimming took 4 bases from V and 6 from J, leaving 16 bases between them. CDR3 coding DNA: TGCGCCAGCAGCGAACGGTCACTAGTACCCGGGGAGCTGTTTTTT. Amino acid sequence: CASSERSLVPGELFF.

This clone was observed a few times. The chain uses TRBV4-2 and TRBJ2-1; 9 bases map to TRBD2. V dropped 4 bases and J dropped 0; count of bases not matched to a gene: 19. Germline-derived CDR1 and CDR2 are LGHNA and YNFKEQ. The CDR3 spans 21 residues. CDR3 in amino acids: CASSRYGREGSQKNSYNEQFF. CDR3 coding DNA: TGTGCCAGCAGCCGATATGGGCGGGAGGGTTCCCAGAAAAACTCCTACAATGAGCAGTTCTTC.

This clone was seen once. V gene TRBV14 combines with J gene TRBJ2-3, with 13 bases matching TRBD2. With 0 bases clipped from V and 2 bases from J, the junction kept 14 bases outside the gene matches. CDR3 length: 21 residues. Germline CDR1 is SGHDN and CDR2 is FVKESK. For the CDR3, the DNA is TGTGCCAGCAGCCAAGACCCAGGGACTAGCGGGAATGATTCCCCCACAGATACGCAGTATTTT. It specifies CASSQDPGTSGNDSPTDTQYF.

This rearrangement joins TRBV5-6 to TRBJ1-2; tentatively, D is TRBD1 (6 bases). CDR3 length equals 13 residues. The germline V gene encodes CDR1 SGHDT and CDR2 YYEEEE. Trimming removed 4 bases from V and 8 bases from J, with 15 bases in between. DNA of the CDR3: TGTGCCAGCAGCCGGGGGGGGCTGCTAGGCTACACCTTC. Translated, it gives CASSRGGLLGYTF.

In this sample, this clone turned up a few times. The chain links TRBV7-3 to TRBJ2-5; D might be TRBD2 (6 bases). This CDR3 comprises 13 residues. Germline CDR1 SGHTA, CDR2 FQGTGA. V was cut by 4 bases and J by 5 bases, with 11 bases left in between. CDR3 in amino acids: CASSSLREETQYF. DNA for the CDR3: TGTGCCAGCAGCTCCCTCCGGGAGGAGACCCAGTACTTC.

This rearrangement joins TRBV5-4 to TRBJ2-3; the D gene is possibly TRBD2 (6 bases). V gave up 4 bases and J gave up 5 bases, with 11 bases separating them. The CDR3 is 13 residues long. Germline assignment: CDR1 SGHNT and CDR2 YYREEE (reference sequence). The CDR3 region is CASSRNGGDTQYF. In DNA form, the CDR3 reads TGTGCCAGCAGCCGCAACGGGGGAGATACGCAGTATTTT.

This clone was observed once. The chain employs TRBV9 and TRBJ2-7, with TRBD2 matching over 9 bases. The V segment lost 7 bases and the J segment 5 bases; nucleotides outside the gene matches: 10. Germline loops: CDR1 SGDLS, CDR2 YYNGEE. The CDR3 runs 14 residues. The CDR3 bases are TGTGCCAGCGCGGGGGGGACTAGCCTACACGAGCAGTACTTC. It codes for CASAGGTSLHEQYF.

The chain combines TRBV19 with TRBJ2-7; 8 bases are a match to TRBD1. CDR1 is LNHDA and CDR2 is SQIVND in the germline V gene (reference sequence). V dropped 4 bases and J dropped 3; count of bases not matched to a gene: 8. There are 15 residues in the CDR3. This CDR3 reads CASSSQTGAFYEQYF. DNA of the CDR3: TGTGCCAGTAGTAGCCAGACAGGGGCCTTCTACGAGCAGTACTTC.

The rearrangement joins TRBV5-4 to TRBJ2-1, with D perhaps TRBD2 (6 bases). With 5 bases removed from V and 7 bases from J, the gap between germline ends came to 10 bases. Germline lookup yields CDR1 SGHNT and CDR2 YYREEE (reference sequence). The CDR3 has 12 residues. CDR3 nucleotide sequence: TGTGCCAGCAGACTGGGGGGAAATGAGCAGTTCTTC. Translated, it gives CASRLGGNEQFF.

The count of this clone is one. V and J are TRBV4-2 and TRBJ1-5; D is possibly TRBD1 (6 bases). Trimming stripped 1 base from V and 1 base from J, with 14 bases between. The CDR3 is 17 amino acids. Germline V CDR1 and CDR2: LGHNA, YNFKEQ. The CDR3 protein is CASSQGPGVRSNQPQHF. The CDR3 DNA is TGTGCCAGCAGCCAAGGTCCAGGGGTTCGGAGCAATCAGCCCCAGCATTTT.

This chain connects TRBV12-5 to TRBJ1-1, with D uncertain. The germline V gene encodes CDR1 LGHNT and CDR2 FRNRAP. Trimming shortened V by 0 bases and J by 4 bases, and 24 bases separated the two germline ends. This CDR3 comprises 19 residues. The CDR3 nucleotides read TGTGCTAGTGGTTTGGTACGAGGTGGAGAAACGTCCTCTATCACTGAAGCTTTCTTT. Translation: CASGLVRGGETSSITEAFF.

This chain uses TRBV27 with TRBJ1-1; D unresolved. V was trimmed by 6 bases and J by 2 bases, leaving 16 bases between them. The CDR3 extends over 15 amino acids. Germline V lookup: CDR1 MNHEY, CDR2 SMNVEV (reference sequence). The CDR3 sequence: CASSPPVGPNTEAFF. The CDR3, as DNA: TGTGCCAGCAGCCCCCCGGTCGGTCCAAACACTGAAGCTTTCTTT.

V is TRBV25-1 and J is TRBJ2-7; D is undetermined. CDR3 size: 13 residues. V was pared by 6 bases and J by 0 bases, with 9 bases between. From germline, CDR1 is MGHDK and CDR2 SYGVNS. Here the CDR3 DNA reads TGTGCCAGCAGGGTTGGAGACTCCTACGAGCAGTACTTC. Its translation: CASRVGDSYEQYF.

The chain has TRBV4-2 and TRBJ1-2; 7 bases map to TRBD1. The CDR3 loop spans 16 amino acids. The V gene end was trimmed by 3 bases and the J gene end by 8 bases; junction bases not matched to a gene: 15. Germline V gives CDR1 LGHNA, CDR2 YNFKEQ. This CDR3 is CASSHKTGKREGGYTF. For the CDR3, the DNA is TGTGCCAGCAGCCATAAGACAGGGAAACGCGAAGGGGGCTACACCTTC.

The chain joins TRBV19 to TRBJ1-2; D is possibly TRBD1 (6 bases). The germline CDR1 and CDR2 sequences are LNHDA and SQIVND (reference sequence). Trimming stripped 4 bases from V and 4 bases from J, with 16 bases between. The CDR3 loop spans 15 amino acids. The CDR3 DNA sequence: TGTGCCAGTAGTACCACCCGGACAGCGACCTATGGCTACACCTTC. It translates to CASSTTRTATYGYTF. The whole variable domain, filled in from reference TRBV19 and TRBJ1-2, reads DGGITQSPKYLFRKEGQNVTLSCEQNLNHDAMYWYRQDPGQGLRLIYYSQIVNDFQKGDIAEGYSVSREKKESFPLTVTSAQKNPTAFYLCASSTTRTATYGYTFGSGTRLTVV.